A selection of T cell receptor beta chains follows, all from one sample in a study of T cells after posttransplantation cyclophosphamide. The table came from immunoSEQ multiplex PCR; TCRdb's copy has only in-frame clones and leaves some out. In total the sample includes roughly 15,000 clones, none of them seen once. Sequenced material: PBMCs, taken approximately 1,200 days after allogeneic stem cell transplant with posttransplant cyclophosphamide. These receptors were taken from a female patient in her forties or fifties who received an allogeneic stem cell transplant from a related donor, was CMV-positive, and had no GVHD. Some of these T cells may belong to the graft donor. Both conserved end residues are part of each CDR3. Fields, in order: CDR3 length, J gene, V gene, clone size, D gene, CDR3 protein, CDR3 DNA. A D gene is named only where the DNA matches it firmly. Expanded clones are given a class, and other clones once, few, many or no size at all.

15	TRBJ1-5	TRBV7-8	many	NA	CASSLWGEANQPQHF	TGTGCCAGCAGCTTATGGGGGGAGGCAAATCAGCCCCAGCATTTT
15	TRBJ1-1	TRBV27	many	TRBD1	CASRAGGRGNTEAFF	TGTGCCAGCAGAGCAGGGGGCCGTGGGAACACTGAAGCTTTCTTT
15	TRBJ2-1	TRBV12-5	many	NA	CAPPPREPIDYEQFF	TGTGCTCCACCTCCCCGGGAGCCCATCGACTATGAGCAGTTCTTC
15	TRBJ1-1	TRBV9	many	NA	CASSASGLGGTEAFF	TGTGCCAGCAGCGCCTCAGGATTGGGGGGGACTGAAGCTTTCTTT
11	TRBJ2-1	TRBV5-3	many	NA	CARPRGYEQFF	TGTGCCCGCCCGCGGGGTTATGAGCAGTTCTTC
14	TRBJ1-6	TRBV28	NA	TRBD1	CASSGEQGLAPLHF	TGTGCCAGCAGTGGGGAACAGGGGCTAGCACCCCTCCACTTT
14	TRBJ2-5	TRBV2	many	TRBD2	CASSEGLAGQTQYF	TGTGCCAGCAGTGAAGGACTAGCGGGTCAGACCCAGTACTTC
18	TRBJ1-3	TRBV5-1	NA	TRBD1	CASSRKLQGQGEGNTIYF	TGCGCCAGCAGCCGAAAACTCCAAGGACAGGGGGAGGGAAACACCATATATTTT
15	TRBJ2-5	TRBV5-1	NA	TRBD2	CASSSGLAGQETQYF	TGCGCCAGCAGCTCGGGACTAGCGGGGCAAGAGACCCAGTACTTC
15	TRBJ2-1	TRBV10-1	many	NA	CASSVFGGSRNEQFF	TGCGCCAGCAGTGTATTTGGGGGCTCTAGAAATGAGCAGTTCTTC
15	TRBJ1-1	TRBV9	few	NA	CASSVKAGLNTEAFF	TGTGCCAGCAGCGTAAAGGCAGGGTTGAACACTGAAGCTTTCTTT
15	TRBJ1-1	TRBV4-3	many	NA	CASSQDQIPNTEAFF	TGCGCCAGCAGCCAAGATCAGATCCCGAACACTGAAGCTTTCTTT
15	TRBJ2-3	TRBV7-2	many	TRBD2	CASSQPTSGLDTQYF	TGTGCCAGCTCCCAACCGACTAGCGGGTTAGATACGCAGTATTTT
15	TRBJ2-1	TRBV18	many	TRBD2	CASSPTSGIYNEQFF	TGTGCCAGCTCACCGACTAGCGGGATTTACAATGAGCAGTTCTTC
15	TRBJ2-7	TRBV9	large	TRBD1	CASSIGQGTAYEQYF	TGTGCCAGCAGCATCGGACAGGGGACGGCCTACGAGCAGTACTTC
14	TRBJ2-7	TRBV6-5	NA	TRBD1	CASSLGQANYEQYF	TGTGCCAGCAGTCTGGGACAGGCGAACTACGAGCAGTACTTC
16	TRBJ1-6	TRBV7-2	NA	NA	CASSYGPPALDSPLHF	TGTGCCAGCAGCTATGGGCCACCCGCTCTCGATTCACCCCTCCACTTT
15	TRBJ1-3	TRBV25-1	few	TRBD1	CASSELTGVGNTIYF	TGTGCCAGCAGTGAACTGACAGGGGTCGGAAACACCATATATTTT
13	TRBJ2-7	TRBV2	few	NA	CASSSGFTYEQYF	TGTGCCAGCAGTTCAGGGTTCACCTACGAGCAGTACTTC
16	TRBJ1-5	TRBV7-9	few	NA	CASSLVSGVGNQPQHF	TGTGCCAGCAGCTTAGTGTCGGGTGTGGGCAATCAGCCCCAGCATTTT
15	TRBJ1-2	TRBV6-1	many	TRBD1	CASSETGQGGDGYTF	TGTGCCAGCAGTGAAACGGGACAGGGAGGGGATGGCTACACCTTC
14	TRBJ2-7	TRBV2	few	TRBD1	CATNLDRGGGEQYF	TGTGCCACAAATCTGGACAGGGGGGGAGGGGAGCAGTACTTC
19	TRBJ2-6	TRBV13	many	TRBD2	CASSRLLAGGSSGANVLTF	TGTGCCAGCAGCCGACTTCTAGCGGGGGGCTCCTCTGGGGCCAACGTCCTGACTTTC
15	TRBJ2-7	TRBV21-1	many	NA	CASSSQGLAPYEQYF	TGTGCCAGCAGCTCCCAAGGACTAGCCCCCTACGAGCAGTACTTC
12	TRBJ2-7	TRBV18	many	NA	CASSPGQYEQYF	TGTGCCAGCTCACCAGGACAGTACGAGCAGTACTTC
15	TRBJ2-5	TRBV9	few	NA	CASSVLGLNQETQYF	TGTGCCAGCAGCGTTTTGGGGCTCAACCAAGAGACCCAGTACTTC
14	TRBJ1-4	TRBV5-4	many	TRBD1	CASSQGQANEKLFF	TGTGCCAGCAGCCAGGGACAGGCTAATGAAAAACTGTTTTTT
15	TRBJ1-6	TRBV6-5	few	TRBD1	CASRPDRAINSPLHF	TGTGCCAGCAGACCCGACAGGGCTATTAATTCACCCCTCCACTTT